This TCR beta chain derives from a study of shared clonotypes between healthy human individuals. Across the study: Each donor contributed plates that comprised three CD4 naive, three CD4 memory, two CD8 naive and one CD8 memory.

Germline CDR1 and CDR2: MNHEY and SVGAGI. Trimming pared 2 bases from V and 4 bases from J, leaving 9 bases between. The CDR3 extends over 14 amino acids. It was at deep level that the assay was run. Clones were sequenced by immunoSEQ multiplex PCR, and TCRdb holds only the in-frame ones, with some missing. The sample has more than 2,000,000 clones; approximately 93% are singletons. The sequencing sample was made of naive CD4+ T cells from PBMCs. Subset specified: CD45RA+ positively selected. The V gene is TRBV6-5, the J gene TRBJ1-3; possibly TRBD1 for D (6 bases). The origin of this receptor is a man between 18 and 29 years old in good health. Some clones in this sample may be carry-over from other donors' samples. The CDR3 spells CASSYGTPGNTIYF. In nucleotides, the CDR3 is TGTGCCAGCAGTTACGGGACACCCGGAAACACCATATATTTT.